A single sample is the source of the 23 T cell receptor beta chains below, sequenced in a study of T-cell reconstitution after alpha-beta-depleted transplantation in children. It was with unique molecular identifiers that the TCRbeta library was prepared. One entry per CDR3 protein, called by TCRdb with MiXCR from the PCR reads. The sample lists 670,000 or so distinct CDR3 sequences, about an eighth occurring once. Sequenced here: PBMCs, sampled before TCRalphabeta/CD19-depleted stem cell transplant. These receptors all stem from a girl aged 2-15 years with congenital amegakaryocytic thrombocytopenia, due to receive a stem cell transplant.

This chain links TRBV11-2 with TRBJ2-5, with D unclear. CDR3 length: 13 residues. The V gene's germline CDR1 is SGHAT and CDR2 FQNNGV. V lost 1 base and J lost 5, with 8 bases in between. The CDR3 loop reads CASSLAPPETQYF. The CDR3 nucleotides read TGTGCCAGCAGCTTAGCCCCACCCGAGACCCAGTACTTC. Using reference TRBV11-2 and TRBJ2-5 for the parts outside the CDR3, the full variable domain is EAGVAQSPRYKIIEKRQSVAFWCNPISGHATLYWYQQILGQGPKLLIQFQNNGVVDDSQLPKDRFSAERLKGVDSTLKIQPAKLEDSAVYLCASSLAPPETQYFGPGTRLLVL.

This clonotype was detected many times. The chain carries TRBV7-9 and TRBJ2-7; weak D call: TRBD2 (6 bases). The CDR3 runs 14 residues. Trimming stripped 2 bases from V and 3 bases from J, with 11 bases between. The germline CDR1 and CDR2 sequences are SEHNR and FQNEAQ (reference sequence). The CDR3 loop is CASSLKGGDYEQYF. The CDR3 coding sequence is TGTGCCAGCAGCTTAAAAGGAGGGGACTACGAGCAGTACTTC.

A few counts support this clonotype. The chain uses TRBV7-8 and TRBJ2-2; D is perhaps TRBD2 (5 bases). In germline, CDR1 is SGHVS, CDR2 FQNEAQ. V lost 5 bases and J lost 1, with 11 bases in between. CDR3 size: 15 residues. CDR3 in amino acids: CASSPWTVNTGELFF. The CDR3 DNA is TGTGCCAGCAGCCCTTGGACTGTGAACACCGGGGAGCTGTTTTTT.

In its sample, this clonotype was seen many times. One end of the junction varies from germline; a read error may be responsible. The gene calls are TRBV20-1 and TRBJ2-1; 8 bases fit TRBD2. There are 15 residues in the CDR3. Germline CDR1 is DFQATT and CDR2 is SNEGSKA (reference sequence). CDR3 sequence reads: CSAGERELGSDEQFF. The CDR3 nucleotides read TGCAGTGCTGGAGAGCGGGAGTTAGGTAGCGATGAGCAGTTCTTC.

The CDR3 nucleotides are TGTGCCAGCAGTTACCCCCCCGGACAGGGCTACGAGCAGTACTTC. The encoded protein is CASSYPPGQGYEQYF. The chain uses TRBV6-5 and TRBJ2-7; 8 nucleotides agree with TRBD1. CDR1 is MNHEY, CDR2 SVGAGI, per germline. The CDR3 is 15 amino acids. J lost 3 bases, V lost 2 bases, and 6 bases had no gene match.

The sample holds a few counts of this clonotype. The chain recombines TRBV5-1 with TRBJ2-7; weak D call: TRBD2 (5 bases). The CDR3 loop spans 14 amino acids. V dropped 5 bases and J dropped 2 bases, with 14 bases sitting between them. The germline gives CDR1 SGHRS, CDR2 YFSETQ. CDR3 loop: CASRTSSGAYEQYF. The CDR3 bases are TGCGCCAGCAGGACGTCCTCCGGGGCCTACGAGCAGTACTTC.

The gene calls are TRBV12-3 or TRBV12-4 and TRBJ2-5; the D is unclear. This CDR3 region has 12 residues. Trimming removed 3 bases from V and 2 bases from J, with 4 bases in between. The CDR3 here is CASSFSQETQYF. For the CDR3, the DNA is TGTGCCAGCAGTTTCAGTCAAGAGACCCAGTACTTC.

The chain links TRBV5-1 to TRBJ2-3; D is uncertain. The CDR3 loop spans 15 amino acids. From germline, CDR1 is SGHRS and CDR2 YFSETQ. The V end was cut by 5 bases, the J end by 0 bases, with 13 bases between. The CDR3 sequence is CASSEMSFSTDTQYF. CDR3 nucleotide sequence: TGCGCCAGCAGTGAGATGTCCTTTAGCACAGATACGCAGTATTTT.

This clonotype showed up many times. The rearrangement links TRBV12-3 or TRBV12-4 to TRBJ1-1; D not resolved. The CDR3 runs 13 residues. Trimming stripped 6 bases from V and 1 base from J, with 9 bases between. CDR3: CASSPNWNTEAFF. CDR3 sequence (DNA): TGTGCCAGCAGCCCGAATTGGAACACTGAAGCTTTCTTT.

This clonotype has ten or more counts. V is TRBV29-1 and J is TRBJ1-2, with 8 nucleotides matching TRBD1. The V gene end was trimmed by 6 bases and the J gene end by 4 bases; junction bases not matched to a gene: 13. The CDR3 sequence is 15 residues long. The V gene's germline CDR1 is SQVTM and CDR2 ANQGSEA. CDR3 nucleotides: TGCAGCGTCGATCAGGACAGGGTAGGCGGCTATGGCTACACCTTC. This codes for CSVDQDRVGGYGYTF.

This clonotype was seen ten or more times. This sequence joins TRBV20-1 and TRBJ1-2, with TRBD1 matching over 7 bases. The CDR3 runs 17 residues. The ends lost 5 bases at V and 1 base at J; junction bases unmatched: 16. Germline assignment: CDR1 DFQATT and CDR2 SNEGSKA (reference sequence). The CDR3 DNA is TGCAGTGCTGAAACCTTCCCCAGGGGGGCCGATAACTATGGCTACACCTTC. Protein: CSAETFPRGADNYGYTF.

In its sample, this clonotype was seen many times. The chain recombines TRBV29-1 with TRBJ2-5; 12 bases agree with TRBD2. The germline V gene has CDR1 SQVTM and CDR2 ANQGSEA. The CDR3 loop spans 15 amino acids. V lost 1 base and J lost 4; bases outside the gene matches: 4. The CDR3 DNA follows: TGCAGCGTTGAAGGTTCTAGCGGGAGGGGAGAGACCCAGTACTTC. Its protein is CSVEGSSGRGETQYF.

This clonotype was observed a few times. V usage is TRBV20-1 and J usage is TRBJ2-5, with 7 bases that match TRBD2. The CDR3 is made up of 13 amino acids. Looked up from germline, CDR1 is DFQATT and CDR2 is SNEGSKA (reference sequence). J was trimmed by 1 base and V by 5 bases; bases with no gene match: 4. CDR3 sequence: CSAEASGQETQYF. In nucleotides, the CDR3 is TGCAGTGCTGAGGCTAGCGGCCAAGAGACCCAGTACTTC.

The sample holds a few counts of this clonotype. In DNA form, the CDR3 reads TGCGCCAGCAGCCCGACTAGCGGGAGGACTAATAATGAGCAGTTCTTC. It encodes CASSPTSGRTNNEQFF. The J gene is TRBJ2-1, the V gene TRBV5-1; TRBD2 matches 13 bases. CDR1 and CDR2 (germline): SGHRS, YFSETQ. The CDR3 sequence is 16 residues long. The V gene end was trimmed by 4 bases and the J gene end by 7 bases; junction bases not matched to a gene: 8.

The genes are TRBV2 and TRBJ2-7; D is ambiguous. The germline gives CDR1 SNHLY, CDR2 FYNNEI. The CDR3 consists of 13 residues. The V and J ends lost 7 bases and 3 bases respectively, with 13 bases between them. CDR3 loop: CASTLDLHYEQYF. The CDR3 DNA follows: TGTGCCAGCACCCTGGACCTTCACTACGAGCAGTACTTC.

The sample holds many counts of this clonotype. The rearrangement links TRBV20-1 to TRBJ2-1, with 10 bases aligning to TRBD2. With V trimmed by 1 base and J by 4 bases, 4 bases remained unmatched. This CDR3 spans 15 amino acids. Germline assignment: CDR1 DFQATT and CDR2 SNEGSKA (reference sequence). The CDR3: CSARGSGRVYNEQFF. Here the CDR3 DNA reads TGCAGTGCTAGAGGGAGCGGGAGGGTATACAATGAGCAGTTCTTC.

Ten or more counts support this clonotype. This chain joins TRBV5-1 and TRBJ2-5; D is unresolved. Germline V gene sequence: CDR1 SGHRS, CDR2 YFSETQ. CDR3 size: 14 residues. The V gene lost 4 bases and the J gene lost 0 bases, with 10 bases spanning the gap. The CDR3, as DNA: TGCGCCAGCAGCGAACAGAATTACCAAGAGACCCAGTACTTC. Translating it yields CASSEQNYQETQYF.

This clonotype was seen repeatedly, ten times or more. This chain uses TRBV20-1 with TRBJ2-7; D perhaps matches TRBD2 (6 bases). CDR1 and CDR2 from the germline V gene are DFQATT and SNEGSKA (reference sequence). V gave up 4 bases and J gave up 2 bases, with 15 bases separating them. The CDR3 length is 14 residues. CDR3 nucleotide sequence: TGCAGTGCTAACGGGGGTCGGACGGCCTACGAGCAGTACTTC. It encodes CSANGGRTAYEQYF.

This clonotype turned up a few times. The chain carries TRBV20-1 and TRBJ2-7; D perhaps matches TRBD2 (5 bases). V was trimmed by 6 bases and J by 0 bases, leaving 18 bases between them. In germline, CDR1 is DFQATT, CDR2 SNEGSKA (reference sequence). There are 15 residues in the CDR3. The CDR3 coding sequence is TGCAGTGCACTAGTTAGCGTTTTTTCCTCCTACGAGCAGTACTTC. Protein: CSALVSVFSSYEQYF.

The chain employs TRBV12-3 or TRBV12-4 and TRBJ1-2; a weak D match, TRBD1 (5 bases). V shed 6 bases and J shed 9 bases, with 17 bases lying between them. CDR3 length: 13 amino acids. The CDR3 protein is CASRTQGSWRYTF. CDR3 bases: TGTGCCAGCAGGACTCAGGGTTCCTGGCGCTACACCTTC.

This clonotype was counted many times. The V call is TRBV20-1, the J call TRBJ1-3, with 8 bases matching TRBD1. Germline trimming cut 5 bases from V and 0 bases from J; bases unmatched to any gene: 9. Germline CDR1 is DFQATT and CDR2 is SNEGSKA (reference sequence). CDR3 length: 16 residues. The CDR3 is CSAPPPGGRSGNTIYF. The DNA for the CDR3 is TGCAGTGCTCCGCCACCAGGGGGCCGCTCTGGAAACACCATATATTTT.

This clonotype was seen just once. The gene calls are TRBV7-9 and TRBJ1-5; TRBD1 is a possible D gene (5 bases). This CDR3 has 15 amino acids. The germline V gene has CDR1 SEHNR and CDR2 FQNEAQ (reference sequence). Deletions cut 5 bases from V and 3 bases from J, with 14 bases between. The CDR3 region is CASSPLGDLNQPQHF. The CDR3 coding sequence is TGTGCCAGCAGCCCCTTGGGGGATCTCAATCAGCCCCAGCATTTT. The whole variable domain, filled in from reference TRBV7-9 and TRBJ1-5, reads DTGVSQNPRHKITKRGQNVTFRCDPISEHNRLYWYRQTLGQGPEFLTYFQNEAQLEKSRLLSDRFSAERPKGSFSTLEIQRTEQGDSAMYLCASSPLGDLNQPQHFGDGTRLSIL.

This clonotype turned up a few times. The chain combines TRBV20-1 with TRBJ2-2; D is perhaps TRBD1 (5 bases). Germline CDR1 DFQATT, CDR2 SNEGSKA (reference sequence). The V end lost 2 bases, the J end lost 9 bases, and 10 bases lay between the germline ends. The CDR3 extends over 12 amino acids. The CDR3 DNA reads as TGCAGTGCTAGACGTCAGGGCTGGGAGCTGTTTTTT. Amino acids: CSARRQGWELFF.